The source of this T cell receptor beta chain is a study of cytomegalovirus exposure and HLA in healthy donors. Study-level results: Researchers reported that a few CMV-associated chains were confirmed in vitro as CMV antigen-specific. The classifier, whose performance was assessed in both the original and validation cohorts, reportedly diagnosed cytomegalovirus status with high specificity and sensitivity. Cytomegalovirus-associated TCR beta chains were listed, numbering around 150. According to a subsequent analysis, TCR clusters from the first cohort were inclined to appear together in the 120 validation repertoires.

Comment on this clone: Antigen specificity is unknown.

Here immunoSEQ multiplex PCR was the method, and the copy in TCRdb shows in-frame clones only, minus some. The sample yields some 120,000 clones, about nine tenths seen once. The CDR3 has 16 amino acids. Looked up from germline, CDR1 is LNHDA and CDR2 is SQIVND (reference sequence). V lost 5 bases and J lost 2; bases outside the gene matches: 9. What was sequenced was PBMCs. The TCR was taken from a woman younger than 35 in good health and CMV-seronegative. The V and J genes are TRBV19 and TRBJ1-5, with TRBD1 matching 7 bases. The CDR3 protein is CASSRTGEKGNQPQHF. CDR3 DNA: TGTGCCAGTAGTCGAACAGGGGAAAAAGGCAATCAGCCCCAGCATTTT.